This T cell receptor beta chain was recovered during a study of T cells after yellow fever vaccination. Study-wide results and caveats: Overlap between CD4 and CD8 compartments was detected for a small share of clonotypes.

TCRdb independently ran MiXCR on the 5' RACE reads; one entry per CDR3 protein. The data show over 65,000 distinct CDR3 sequences, 13% seen once. Trimming cost V 0 bases and J 1 base, with 9 bases left between them. This CDR3 spans 15 amino acids. Germline lookup yields CDR1 LGHNA and CDR2 YSLEER. The chain employs TRBV4-3 and TRBJ2-5, with D possibly matching TRBD2 (6 bases). Sample: CD8+ T cells not binding an NS4B(214-222) dextramer, sorted from PBMCs, taken roughly 20 days after the first yellow fever vaccination. The sequence was obtained from a man younger than 30 who received the YFV17D yellow fever vaccine. The CDR3 is CASSQDGTPQETQYF. CDR3 in DNA: TGCGCCAGCAGCCAAGACGGGACTCCCCAAGAGACCCAGTACTTC.